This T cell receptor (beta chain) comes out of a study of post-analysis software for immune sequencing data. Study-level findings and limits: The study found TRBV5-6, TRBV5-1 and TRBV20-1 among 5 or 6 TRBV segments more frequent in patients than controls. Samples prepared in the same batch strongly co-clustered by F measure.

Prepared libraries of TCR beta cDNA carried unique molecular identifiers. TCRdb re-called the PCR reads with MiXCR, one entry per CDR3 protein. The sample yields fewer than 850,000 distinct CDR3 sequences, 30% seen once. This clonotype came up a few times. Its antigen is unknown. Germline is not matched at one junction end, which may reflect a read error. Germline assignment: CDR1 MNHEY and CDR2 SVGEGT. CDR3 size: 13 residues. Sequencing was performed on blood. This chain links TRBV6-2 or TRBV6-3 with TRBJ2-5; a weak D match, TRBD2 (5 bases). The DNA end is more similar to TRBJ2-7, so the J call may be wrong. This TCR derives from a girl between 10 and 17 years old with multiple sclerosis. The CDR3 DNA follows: TGTACCAGCTCAATAACGACTAACTACGAGCAGTACTTC. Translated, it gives CTSSITTNYEQYF.